These T cell receptor beta chains were read from a single sample in a study of blood T cell repertoires in COVID-19. Clones were read by immunoSEQ multiplex PCR, and TCRdb kept only the in-frame ones, dropping some. The data contain just under 80,000 clones, approximately 80% of them singletons. Input material: peripheral blood. All receptors come from an older woman with acute or convalescent COVID-19. The CDR3 runs from the conserved cysteine through the conserved F or W. D genes are given only for firm matches. Where a row states a size, it is once, few, many or the class of an expanded clone; other rows omit it.

J gene | D gene | clone size | CDR3 length | V gene | CDR3 DNA | CDR3 protein
TRBJ1-1 | TRBD1 | - | 15 | TRBV7-9 | TGTGCCAGCAACGAACAGGGGGGTTTGGGCACTGAAGCTTTCTTT | CASNEQGGLGTEAFF
TRBJ2-2 | TRBD1 | - | 18 | TRBV6-2/TRBV6-3 | TGTGCCAGCAGTTACCGCGGACAGGGGGCGATTAGTTTAGGGGAGCTGTTTTTT | CASSYRGQGAISLGELFF
TRBJ2-1 | TRBD1 | medium-sized | 16 | TRBV14 | TGTGCCAGCAGCGTACAGGGGGGCAAGGTATTCAATGAGCAGTTCTTC | CASSVQGGKVFNEQFF
TRBJ2-7 | TRBD2 | - | 16 | TRBV27 | TGTGCCAGCAGTTTAAAGGCGGGACTAGCCCCCATTAGGCAGTACTTC | CASSLKAGLAPIRQYF
TRBJ2-2 | - | - | 14 | TRBV3-1/TRBV3-2 | TGTGCCAGCAGCCAAGACCGGTTAACCGGGGAGCTGTTTTTT | CASSQDRLTGELFF
TRBJ2-1 | TRBD2 | - | 15 | TRBV10-1 | TGCGCCAGCAGCCTAGCGGGAGGGCCGGACAATGAGCAGTTCTTC | CASSLAGGPDNEQFF
TRBJ1-5 | - | few | 12 | TRBV5-1 | TGCGCCAGCAGCTTGGATGTTTGGGGACAGCATTTT | CASSLDVWGQHF
TRBJ1-4 | TRBD1 | - | 17 | TRBV11-3 | TGTGCCAGCAGACAGAAACAGACAGGGAGCGCAAATGAAAAACTGTTTTTT | CASRQKQTGSANEKLFF
TRBJ2-5 | TRBD1 | - | 14 | TRBV19 | TGTGCCAGTGACTCCGGGACAGGGTTAGAGACCCAGTACTTC | CASDSGTGLETQYF
TRBJ2-4 | TRBD1 | - | 15 | TRBV6-2/TRBV6-3 | TGTGCCAGCAGCCCCGGGACAGGGGGCAAAAACATTCAGTACTTC | CASSPGTGGKNIQYF
TRBJ1-5 | - | - | 16 | TRBV2 | TGTGCCAGCAGTGAGCTAATCGGACAGAACAATCAGCCCCAGCATTTT | CASSELIGQNNQPQHF
TRBJ2-7 | TRBD1 | once | 18 | TRBV7-9 | TGTGCCAGCAGCTTAGTTCGGCCCGACAGGGAAGAGGGCTACGAGCAGTACTTC | CASSLVRPDREEGYEQYF
TRBJ1-1 | - | - | 13 | TRBV12-3/TRBV12-4 | TGTGCCAGCAGTTTGAATAGCGGGACGAAGGCTTTCTTT | CASSLNSGTKAFF
TRBJ2-5 | - | - | 14 | TRBV7-2 | TGTGCCAGCAGCTTATATCGCGAACAAGAGACCCAGTACTTC | CASSLYREQETQYF
TRBJ2-1 | TRBD1 | - | 15 | TRBV5-4 | TGTGCCAGCAGCTTGGAGGACAGGCCCTACAATGAGCAGTTCTTC | CASSLEDRPYNEQFF
TRBJ2-7 | TRBD2 | - | 16 | TRBV5-1 | TGCGCCAGCAGCTTGGGGCCTAGCGGGAGCCAATACGAGCAGTACTTC | CASSLGPSGSQYEQYF
TRBJ2-3 | TRBD2 | - | 21 | TRBV9 | TGTGCCAGCAGCGGATTTCAGCTAGCGGAGAATACCAGAGCTAGCACAGATACGCAGTATTTT | CASSGFQLAENTRASTDTQYF
TRBJ1-2 | TRBD1 | - | 14 | TRBV2 | TGTGCCAGCAGTCTTGACAGGGGGCTCGATGGCTACACCTTC | CASSLDRGLDGYTF
TRBJ1-4 | TRBD1 | - | 13 | TRBV5-1 | TGCCCACCAGGGACAGGGGTAAAAGAAAAACTGTTTTTT | CPPGTGVKEKLFF
TRBJ2-5 | TRBD2 | - | 14 | TRBV18 | TGTGCCAGCTCACCGCAGGGAGGGCAAGAGACCCAGTACTTC | CASSPQGGQETQYF
TRBJ1-1 | - | medium-sized | 12 | TRBV5-6 | TGTGCCAGCAGCTTACTGGGGCTGGAAGCTTTCTTT | CASSLLGLEAFF
TRBJ1-3 | - | few | 14 | TRBV2 | TGTGCCAGCGGGGGGGGAAGCAGTGGAAACACCATATATTTT | CASGGGSSGNTIYF
TRBJ2-1 | - | - | 14 | TRBV15 | TGTGCCACCAGCAGACTATCCACCTACAATGAGCAGTTCTTC | CATSRLSTYNEQFF
TRBJ2-1 | TRBD2 | - | 14 | TRBV24-1 | TGTGCCACCAGCACTAGCGGGAGGAGGAATGAGCAGTTCTTC | CATSTSGRRNEQFF
TRBJ1-2 | - | - | 11 | TRBV2 | TGTGCCAGCGTAGTTAACTATGGCTACACCTTC | CASVVNYGYTF
TRBJ2-1 | TRBD2 | - | 16 | TRBV5-1 | TGCGCCAGCAGCTTGGGTGTACTAGCGGGAGCCAATGAGCAGTTCTTC | CASSLGVLAGANEQFF
TRBJ2-5 | TRBD2 | - | 13 | TRBV29-1 | TGCAGCGAACGGACTAGCGGGGGGGAGACCCAGTACTTC | CSERTSGGETQYF
TRBJ1-2 | - | once | 14 | TRBV29-1 | TGCAGCGTTGCAACCCAGGGGCCTAACTATGGCTACACCTTC | CSVATQGPNYGYTF
TRBJ2-7 | TRBD1 | - | 14 | TRBV27 | TGTGCCAGCAGTTTAAGGGACAGGGTGGGCGAGCAGTACTTC | CASSLRDRVGEQYF
TRBJ1-6 | - | - | 16 | TRBV14 | TGTGCCAGCAGCCATAAACACAGGGTCTATAATTCACCCCTCCACTTT | CASSHKHRVYNSPLHF
TRBJ2-1 | TRBD2 | - | 15 | TRBV7-9 | TGTGCCAGCAGCTTAGTGCTAGCGGGAGTTTGGGAGCAGTTCTTC | CASSLVLAGVWEQFF
TRBJ2-7 | TRBD2 | - | 14 | TRBV5-4 | TGTGCCAGCAGCGGGAGGGCAGGGTCTAACGAGCAGTACTTC | CASSGRAGSNEQYF
TRBJ1-4 | - | few | 14 | TRBV5-1 | TGCGCCAGCAGCTTGGGAACCGGGGGAGAAAAACTGTTTTTT | CASSLGTGGEKLFF
TRBJ2-1 | - | - | 15 | TRBV2 | TGTGCCAGCAGTGCACAGGGCGGCTCCTACAATGAGCAGTTCTTC | CASSAQGGSYNEQFF
TRBJ2-1 | TRBD2 | - | 14 | TRBV7-3 | TGTGCCAGCAGCTCTCTAGCGGGAGGGAATGAGCAGTTCTTC | CASSSLAGGNEQFF
TRBJ1-5 | - | - | 13 | TRBV6-5 | TGTGCCAGCCGGAGGGGCTCGGCTCAGCCCCAGCATTTT | CASRRGSAQPQHF
TRBJ1-5 | TRBD1 | - | 15 | TRBV7-2 | TGTGCCAGCAGCTTAAGACAGGGGAGCAATCAGCCCCAGCATTTT | CASSLRQGSNQPQHF
TRBJ2-3 | TRBD1 | - | 15 | TRBV18 | TGTGCCAGCTCCTTCGGACAGGCTTCTGCAGATACGCAGTATTTT | CASSFGQASADTQYF